The T cell receptor beta chain described here comes from a study of blood T cell repertoires in COVID-19. Study details: The cDNA or gDNA used as material had been derived from T cells, B-cell-depleted T cells, or PBMCs.

Profiled with immunoSEQ multiplex PCR; TCRdb holds only in-frame clones, not every one. Among around 100,000 clones listed, around nine tenths were seen once. This CDR3 contains 15 residues. Germline V gene lookup returns CDR1 LGHNA and CDR2 YSLEER. V was pared by 4 bases and J by 4 bases, with 5 bases of the junction left unmatched. The TCR comes from a human donor in a cohort sampled during active COVID-19. The gene calls are TRBV4-3 and TRBJ2-2; TRBD2 matches at 8 bases. Sequencing input: peripheral blood. For the CDR3, the DNA is TGCGCCAGCAGCCGAACTAGCGGAATCACCGGGGAGCTGTTTTTT. Protein: CASSRTSGITGELFF.